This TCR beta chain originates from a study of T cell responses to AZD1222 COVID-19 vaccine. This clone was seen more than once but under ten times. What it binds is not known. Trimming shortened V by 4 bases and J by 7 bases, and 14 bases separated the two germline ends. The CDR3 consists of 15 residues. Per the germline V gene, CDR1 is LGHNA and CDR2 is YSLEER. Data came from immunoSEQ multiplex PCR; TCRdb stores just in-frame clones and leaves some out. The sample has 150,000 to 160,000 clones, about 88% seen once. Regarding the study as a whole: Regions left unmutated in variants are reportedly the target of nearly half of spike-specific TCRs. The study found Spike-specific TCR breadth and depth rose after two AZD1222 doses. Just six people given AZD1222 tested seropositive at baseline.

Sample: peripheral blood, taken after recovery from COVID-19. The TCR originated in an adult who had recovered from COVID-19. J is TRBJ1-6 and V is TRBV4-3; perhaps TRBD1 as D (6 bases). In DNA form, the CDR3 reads TGCGCCAGCAGCCGAGAGAACAGGGACAATTCACCCCTCCACTTT. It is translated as CASSRENRDNSPLHF.